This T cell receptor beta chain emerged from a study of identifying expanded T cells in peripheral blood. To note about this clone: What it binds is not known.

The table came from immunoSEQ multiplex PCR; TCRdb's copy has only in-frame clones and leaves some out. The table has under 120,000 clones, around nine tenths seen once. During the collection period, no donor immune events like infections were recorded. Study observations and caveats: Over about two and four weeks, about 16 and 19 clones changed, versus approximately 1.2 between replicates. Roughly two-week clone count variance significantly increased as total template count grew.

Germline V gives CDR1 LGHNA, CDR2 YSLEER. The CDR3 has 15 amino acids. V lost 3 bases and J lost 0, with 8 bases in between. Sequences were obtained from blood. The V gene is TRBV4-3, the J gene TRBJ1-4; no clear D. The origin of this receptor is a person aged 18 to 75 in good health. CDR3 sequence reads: CASSHDYATNEKLFF. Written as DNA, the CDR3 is TGCGCCAGCAGCCACGACTACGCAACTAATGAAAAACTGTTTTTT.